This T cell receptor beta chain was sequenced during a study of blood T cell repertoires in COVID-19. The CDR3 runs to 15 residues. The germline CDR1 and CDR2 sequences are PRHDT and FYEKMQ (reference sequence). V lost 5 bases and J 5 bases, leaving 18 bases between the germline ends. Repertoires were generated with immunoSEQ multiplex PCR, while TCRdb's copy carries only in-frame clones and drops some. This table has under 200,000 clones, approximately 81% appearing once. Sequencing used peripheral blood. The sequence was collected from a woman aged 50 to 65 with COVID-19, enrolled during active disease. The rearrangement uses TRBV13 and TRBJ1-2, with D perhaps TRBD1 (5 bases). The CDR3 reads CASSQALGHLYGYTF. The DNA of the CDR3 is TGTGCCAGCAGCCAAGCCTTGGGGCATCTATATGGCTACACCTTC.